Presented here are 3 T cell receptor beta chains from one specimen sequenced in a study of control samples from healthy donors and cancer patients. Sequenced by immunoSEQ multiplex PCR; TCRdb stores in-frame clones only, minus some. The table records 200,000 or so clones, roughly nine tenths of them present only once. Material: blood. These receptors all stem from a man aged 30-40 years in good health.

The chain employs TRBV12-3 or TRBV12-4 and TRBJ1-6; D not certain. Trimming stripped 3 bases from V and 10 bases from J, with 4 bases between. This CDR3 region has 11 residues. CDR3 bases: TGTGCCAGCAGTTTTTTGTCACCCCTCCACTTT. Encoded protein: CASSFLSPLHF.

This chain uses TRBV5-6 with TRBJ2-2, with a tentative D call TRBD2 (6 bases). The CDR3 runs to 12 residues. The V end lost 2 bases, the J end lost 13 bases, and 12 bases lay between the germline ends. Germline assignment: CDR1 SGHDT and CDR2 YYEEEE. DNA of the CDR3: TGTGCCAGCAGCTTACCCGGGACTTGGCTGTTTTTT. It specifies CASSLPGTWLFF.

V is TRBV10-3 and J is TRBJ2-3, with D hard to call. V lost 0 bases to trimming and J lost 3 bases, with 13 bases between them. The CDR3 has 16 amino acids. Per germline, CDR1 ENHRY and CDR2 SYGVKD. The CDR3 region has the DNA TGTGCCATCAGTGAGTCGTTTGGGAAGGGAACAGATACGCAGTATTTT. Translating it yields CAISESFGKGTDTQYF.